This record looks at one T cell receptor (beta chain) sequence and its context. The data were obtained in a study of control samples from healthy donors and cancer patients. V lost 4 bases, J lost 0 bases, and 8 bases stayed unmatched. There are 16 residues in the CDR3. The germline gives CDR1 SGHRS, CDR2 YFSETQ. Sequencing used immunoSEQ multiplex PCR; TCRdb keeps in-frame clones, though not all of them. The table lists 85,000 to 95,000 clones, approximately 89% of them singletons, with 0.85% to 1% in the top ten. This receptor was obtained from a woman aged 25 to 39 in good health. The source material was blood. J is TRBJ2-3 and V is TRBV5-1; 7 nucleotides match TRBD1. CDR3 region: CASSLTGTVSTDTQYF. As DNA, the CDR3 is TGCGCCAGCAGCCTCACCGGGACAGTCAGCACAGATACGCAGTATTTT.